One sample yielded the 2 T cell receptor beta chains listed below, sequenced in a study of post-analysis software for immune sequencing data. Regarding the study as a whole: Roughly five TRBV segments were significantly more frequent in patients than in controls. TRBV5-6, TRBV5-1 and TRBV20-1 were among these segments.

The TCR beta cDNA libraries carried unique molecular identifiers. TCRdb reprocessed the PCR reads via MiXCR and lists one record per CDR3 protein. The repertoire holds roughly 870,000 distinct CDR3 sequences, with approximately 50% as singletons. No antigen has been assigned to these receptors. Sequencing used blood. The receptor source for this set is a girl between 5 and 17 years old with multiple sclerosis.

The chain links TRBV15 to TRBJ1-1; unclear D gene. V lost 1 base and J lost 11, with 14 bases in between. CDR1 LNHNV and CDR2 YYDKDF come from the germline V gene (reference sequence). This CDR3 contains 13 residues. Written as DNA, the CDR3 is TGTGCCACCAGCAGAGTTAAAGTCTTCAAGGCTTTCTTT. Translated: CATSRVKVFKAFF.

This chain connects TRBV5-1 to TRBJ2-1; 9 nucleotides align to TRBD2. The V gene's germline CDR1 is SGHRS and CDR2 YFSETQ. Trimming cost V 1 base and J 5 bases; bases outside gene matches: 4. This CDR3 is built from 15 residues. This CDR3 is CASSLSGRTDNEQFF. The CDR3 coding sequence is TGCGCCAGCAGCTTGAGCGGGAGGACCGACAATGAGCAGTTCTTC.